This TCR beta chain was observed in a study of cytomegalovirus exposure and HLA in healthy donors. As for the study in general: For the approximately 430 genotyped donors, roughly 80% fell within the Caucasian-associated ancestry cluster.

Unrecorded immune exposure was likely among donors, who were nominally healthy when sampled. With regard to this clone: What it binds is not known.

A multiplex PCR was run with 60 Vbeta primers and 13 Jbeta primers. Sequencing used immunoSEQ multiplex PCR; TCRdb keeps in-frame clones, though not all of them. The profile shows 45,000 to 65,000 clones, around 77% of them singletons. Overall study results and limits: Most likely, a cluster of highly shared sequence variants arose as a sequencing artifact.

The germline gives CDR1 LGHNA, CDR2 YNFKEQ. The trim removed 0 bases at V and 6 bases at J, leaving 20 bases unmatched. CDR3 length: 19 residues. This receptor was obtained from a woman aged 35 to 49 in good health and CMV-seropositive. V and J are TRBV4-2 and TRBJ2-7; 7 bases match TRBD1. Input material: PBMCs. The CDR3 DNA reads TGTGCCAGCAGCCAAGAAGGTCTCAGGGGGTCTTTCGACTACTCCGAGCAGTACTTC. Residues: CASSQEGLRGSFDYSEQYF.